This TCR beta chain originates from a study of blood T cell repertoires in COVID-19. Study-wide context: Samples representing acute and convalescent COVID-19 were sourced from the United States, Italy and Spain.

The CDR3 consists of 18 residues. Losses at the gene ends were 3 bases for V and 5 bases for J; bases not matched to a gene: 13. Germline CDR1 is LNHDA and CDR2 is SQIVND (reference sequence). Per the authors' pipeline: Nucleated cell counts were estimated from reference gene primer amplification. Assay used: immunoSEQ multiplex PCR; TCRdb lists only in-frame clones, some missing. The V and J calls and the clone size are those of that table, but D and trimming were determined from the DNA. There are under 100,000 clones in the sample; more than 60% occur only once, and about a fifth lies in the top ten. This clone appeared many times.

The material sequenced was peripheral blood. V gene TRBV19 combines with J gene TRBJ1-1; 12 bases agree with TRBD1. This clonotype was sampled from a woman older than 75 with active or convalescent COVID-19. CDR3 nucleotide sequence: TGTGCCAGTAGTATCCCCCGCCACCGGGACAGGGGGCAGACTGAAGCTTTCTTT. Residues: CASSIPRHRDRGQTEAFF.